The 5 T cell receptor beta chains below were found in one sample sequenced in a study of blood T cell repertoires in COVID-19. Clones were sequenced by immunoSEQ multiplex PCR, and TCRdb holds only the in-frame ones, with some missing. The sample contains roughly 250,000 clones, roughly nine tenths of which appear only once. The sample was PBMCs or T cells enriched from blood (not recorded which). The receptors originated from a woman aged 50 to 60 who had recovered from COVID-19.

The gene calls are TRBV29-1 and TRBJ2-1, with 12 bases identical to TRBD2. The CDR3 contains 14 residues. Per germline, CDR1 SQVTM and CDR2 ANQGSEA. After removal of 6 bases from V and 6 bases from J, the junction contained 6 bases not matched to a gene. The CDR3 loop is CSVHSSGRANEQFF. CDR3 DNA: TGCAGCGTCCACTCTAGCGGGAGGGCCAATGAGCAGTTCTTC.

Concerning this clone itself: At one end, the junction sequence differs from germline, possibly due to a read error. The chain couples TRBV7-7 to TRBJ1-1; D unclear. The CDR3 spans 13 residues. Germline V gene lookup returns CDR1 SSHAT and CDR2 FNYEAQ (reference sequence). CDR3 in DNA: TGTGCTAGCAGCTCCGGGGTCGGCACTGAAGCTTTCTTT. Protein: CASSSGVGTEAFF.

The chain links TRBV12-5 to TRBJ2-2; 8 bases are shared with TRBD2. Germline-derived CDR1 and CDR2 are LGHNT and FRNRAP. The CDR3 length is 16 residues. The V segment lost 0 bases and the J segment 6 bases; nucleotides outside the gene matches: 6. CDR3: CASGLVLAGGAGELFF. The CDR3, as DNA: TGTGCTAGTGGTTTGGTATTGGCGGGAGGAGCCGGGGAGCTGTTTTTT.

The chain joins TRBV9 to TRBJ2-3, with 7 bases matching TRBD1. V lost 3 bases to trimming and J lost 5 bases; unmatched junction nucleotides: 18. CDR3 length: 18 amino acids. CDR1 and CDR2 from the germline V gene are SGDLS and YYNGEE. DNA for the CDR3: TGTGCCAGCAGCGCCCCCTCCGAGGACAGGTCCCTCATAGATACGCAGTATTTT. This sequence encodes CASSAPSEDRSLIDTQYF.

The chain has TRBV27 and TRBJ1-3; possible D gene TRBD1, 6 bases. The CDR3 is 17 residues long. Germline lookup yields CDR1 MNHEY and CDR2 SMNVEV (reference sequence). V was trimmed by 6 bases and J by 0 bases, leaving 18 bases between them. The CDR3 nucleotides read TGTGCCAGCAGGTCATCAGGGGTTTTAAGCTCTGGAAACACCATATATTTT. It encodes CASRSSGVLSSGNTIYF.